These 14 T cell receptor beta chains share one sample of origin, sequenced in a study of blood T cell repertoires in COVID-19. Using immunoSEQ multiplex PCR, the repertoire was profiled, and TCRdb retains in-frame clones only, with some absent. The sample includes roughly 500,000 clones, 89% of them seen just once. The sample consisted of peripheral blood. These receptor sequences come from a man between 18 and 35 years old with COVID-19, enrolled during active disease.

The CDR3 protein is CASSAASLRRSGTQYF. The CDR3 coding sequence is TGTGCCAGCAGCGCCGCTAGCCTCCGTCGGTCGGGGACCCAGTACTTC. V gene TRBV5-6 combines with J gene TRBJ2-5; D perhaps matches TRBD2 (5 bases). The CDR3 totals 16 residues. Trimming left V 4 bases short and J 7 bases short, with 23 bases between. Germline-derived CDR1 and CDR2 are SGHDT and YYEEEE.

The chain couples TRBV5-4 to TRBJ1-2; D ambiguous. CDR3 length: 12 amino acids. V was shortened by 3 bases and J by 5 bases, with 8 bases between the two germline ends. Looked up from germline, CDR1 is SGHNT and CDR2 is YYREEE (reference sequence). Written as DNA, the CDR3 is TGTGCCAGCAGCTCCTACCTTTATGGCTACACCTTC. It encodes CASSSYLYGYTF.

On this clone: Other DNA sequences within the sample encode an identical CDR3. The CDR3 coding sequence is TGTGCCAGTAGTATAGGACAAAGCTCCTACAATGAGCAGTTCTTC. This gives the protein CASSIGQSSYNEQFF. This chain joins TRBV19 and TRBJ2-1; D gene ambiguous. V dropped 1 base and J dropped 0 bases, with 7 bases sitting between them. CDR1 and CDR2 from the germline V gene are LNHDA and SQIVND (reference sequence). This CDR3 spans 15 amino acids.

The chain carries TRBV5-1 and TRBJ2-1, with 9 bases that match TRBD2. CDR1 and CDR2 (germline): SGHRS, YFSETQ. Germline trimming cut 0 bases from V and 8 bases from J; bases unmatched to any gene: 6. The CDR3 runs 15 residues. The CDR3 DNA reads as TGCGCCAGCAGCTTGGTGCGGGGGGGCCGCCATGAGCAGTTCTTC. The encoded protein is CASSLVRGGRHEQFF.

The V and J genes are TRBV3-1 (or the pseudogene TRBV3-2) and TRBJ1-2, with unresolved D. CDR1 is LGHDT and CDR2 is YNNKEL in the germline V gene (reference sequence). The CDR3 has 14 amino acids. With 1 base removed from V and 6 bases from J, the gap between germline ends came to 12 bases. This chain's CDR3 is CASSQGSGRDGYTF. The CDR3 DNA follows: TGTGCCAGCAGCCAAGGTTCAGGTCGAGATGGCTACACCTTC.

This CDR3 is CASSSAGDYSGELFF. The CDR3 region has the DNA TGTGCCAGCAGTTCTGCGGGAGATTATTCCGGGGAGCTGTTTTTT. This sequence joins TRBV6-5 and TRBJ2-2; TRBD2 matches 7 bases. Trimming at V came to 4 bases and at J to 6 bases, leaving 8 bases not matched to a gene. The CDR3 is made up of 15 amino acids. From germline, CDR1 is MNHEY and CDR2 SVGAGI.

This chain links TRBV13 with TRBJ2-7; D call uncertain. Trimming cost V 0 bases and J 3 bases, with 3 bases left between them. Germline V gene data show CDR1 as PRHDT and CDR2 as FYEKMQ (reference sequence). The CDR3 has 12 amino acids. CDR3 DNA sequence: TGTGCCAGCAGCTTAGGCTACTACGAGCAGTACTTC. It specifies CASSLGYYEQYF.

The CDR3 reads CASGLGSGRGGNTGELFF. The CDR3 nucleotides are TGTGCTAGTGGTCTGGGGAGCGGGAGGGGAGGCAACACCGGGGAGCTGTTTTTT. The chain recombines TRBV12-5 with TRBJ2-2; 10 positions match TRBD2. CDR1 is LGHNT, CDR2 FRNRAP, per germline. V lost 5 bases, J lost 2 bases, and 11 bases stayed unmatched. The CDR3 has 18 amino acids.

V and J are TRBV3-1 (or the pseudogene TRBV3-2) and TRBJ1-1; D not resolved. Trimming shortened V by 2 bases and J by 5 bases, and 18 bases separated the two germline ends. Germline V gene data show CDR1 as LGHDT and CDR2 as YNNKEL (reference sequence). The CDR3 contains 16 residues. The CDR3 DNA reads as TGTGCCAGCAGCCAAATCCGGGGTTGGAAGGGTACTGAAGCTTTCTTT. Translated: CASSQIRGWKGTEAFF.

V usage is TRBV15 and J usage is TRBJ1-5, with D possibly TRBD1 on 6 matching bases. V was trimmed by 1 base and J by 3 bases, leaving 7 bases between them. The length of the CDR3 is 14 residues. Germline V gene data show CDR1 as LNHNV and CDR2 as YYDKDF (reference sequence). CDR3 residues: CATSRGDNNQPQHF. CDR3 nucleotide sequence: TGTGCCACCAGCAGAGGGGACAACAATCAGCCCCAGCATTTT. Using reference TRBV15 and TRBJ1-5 for the parts outside the CDR3, the full variable domain is DAMVIQNPRYQVTQFGKPVTLSCSQTLNHNVMYWYQQKSSQAPKLLFHYYDKDFNNEADTPDNFQSRRPNTSFCFLDIRSPGLGDTAMYLCATSRGDNNQPQHFGDGTRLSIL.

As DNA, the CDR3 is TGCGCCAGCAGCGCCGGGACACCCGATCAGCCCCAGCATTTT. It encodes CASSAGTPDQPQHF. V usage is TRBV5-1 and J usage is TRBJ1-5; possible D gene TRBD1, 6 bases. The CDR3 extends over 14 amino acids. Germline V gives CDR1 SGHRS, CDR2 YFSETQ. Trimming removed 4 bases at V and 5 bases at J, with 13 bases between. The full variable domain, with the rest looked up from reference TRBV5-1 and TRBJ1-5, is KAGVTQTPRYLIKTRGQQVTLSCSPISGHRSVSWYQQTPGQGLQFLFEYFSETQRNKGNFPGRFSGRQFSNSRSEMNVSTLELGDSALYLCASSAGTPDQPQHFGDGTRLSIL.

The rearrangement uses TRBV5-8 and TRBJ2-3, with TRBD2 identical over 9 bases. The CDR3 totals 13 residues. J lost 6 bases, V lost 6 bases, and 5 bases had no gene match. Germline CDR1 and CDR2: SGHTS and YDEGEE. CDR3 region: CASKSGRPDTQYF. The CDR3 DNA reads as TGTGCCAGCAAGAGCGGGAGGCCTGATACGCAGTATTTT.

The chain is built from TRBV2 and TRBJ1-2; 9 nucleotides match TRBD1. The CDR3 runs to 14 residues. The germline V gene encodes CDR1 SNHLY and CDR2 FYNNEI. J was trimmed by 0 bases and V by 6 bases; bases with no gene match: 2. In DNA, the CDR3 is TGTGCCAGCAGGGACAGGGGTGCTAACTATGGCTACACCTTC. It translates to CASRDRGANYGYTF.

The chain uses TRBV11-3 and TRBJ2-2; 7 bases map to TRBD1. From germline, CDR1 is SGHNT and CDR2 YENEEA. With V trimmed by 5 bases and J by 0 bases, 3 bases remained unmatched. This CDR3 has 15 residues. The DNA for the CDR3 is TGTGCCAGCAGCCGACAGGGAGCGAACACCGGGGAGCTGTTTTTT. Translation: CASSRQGANTGELFF.